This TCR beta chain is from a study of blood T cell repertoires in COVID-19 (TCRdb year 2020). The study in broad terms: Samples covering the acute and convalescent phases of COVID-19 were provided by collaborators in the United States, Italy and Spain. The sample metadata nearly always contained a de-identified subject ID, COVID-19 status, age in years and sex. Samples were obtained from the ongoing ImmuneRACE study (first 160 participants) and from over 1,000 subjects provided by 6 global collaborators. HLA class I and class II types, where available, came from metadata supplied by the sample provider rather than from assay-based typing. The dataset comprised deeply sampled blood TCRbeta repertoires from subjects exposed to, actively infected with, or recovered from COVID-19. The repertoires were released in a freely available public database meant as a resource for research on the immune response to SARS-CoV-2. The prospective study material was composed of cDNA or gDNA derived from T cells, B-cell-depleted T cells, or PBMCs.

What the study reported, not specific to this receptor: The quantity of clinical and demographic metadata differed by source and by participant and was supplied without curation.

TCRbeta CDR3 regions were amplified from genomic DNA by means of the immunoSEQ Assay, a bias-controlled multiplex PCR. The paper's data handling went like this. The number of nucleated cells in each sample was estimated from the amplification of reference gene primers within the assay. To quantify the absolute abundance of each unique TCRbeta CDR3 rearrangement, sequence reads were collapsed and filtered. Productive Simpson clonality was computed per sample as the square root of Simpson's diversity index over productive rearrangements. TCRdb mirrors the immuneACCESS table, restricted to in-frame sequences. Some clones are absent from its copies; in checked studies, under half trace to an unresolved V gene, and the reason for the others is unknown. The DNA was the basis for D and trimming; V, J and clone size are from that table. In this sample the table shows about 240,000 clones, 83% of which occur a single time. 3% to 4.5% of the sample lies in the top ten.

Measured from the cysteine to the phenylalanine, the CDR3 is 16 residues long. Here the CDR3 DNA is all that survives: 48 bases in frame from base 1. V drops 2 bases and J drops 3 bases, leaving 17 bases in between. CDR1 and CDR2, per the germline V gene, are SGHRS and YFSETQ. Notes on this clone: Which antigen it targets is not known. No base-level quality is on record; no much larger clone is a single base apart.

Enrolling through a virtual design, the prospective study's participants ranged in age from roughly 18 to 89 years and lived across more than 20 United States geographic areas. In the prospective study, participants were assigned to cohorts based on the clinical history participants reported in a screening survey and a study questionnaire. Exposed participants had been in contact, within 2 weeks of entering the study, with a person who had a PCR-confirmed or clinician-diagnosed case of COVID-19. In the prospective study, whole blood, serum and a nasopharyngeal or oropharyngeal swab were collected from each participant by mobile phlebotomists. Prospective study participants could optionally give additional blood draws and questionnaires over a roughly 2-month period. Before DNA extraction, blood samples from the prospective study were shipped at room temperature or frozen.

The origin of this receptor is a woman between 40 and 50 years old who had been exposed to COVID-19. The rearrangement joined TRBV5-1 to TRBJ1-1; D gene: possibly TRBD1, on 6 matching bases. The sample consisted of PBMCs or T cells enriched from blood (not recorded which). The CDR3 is CASSFPAQGGYTEAFF. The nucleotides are TGCGCCAGCAGCTTCCCGGCACAGGGTGGATACACTGAAGCTTTCTTT.